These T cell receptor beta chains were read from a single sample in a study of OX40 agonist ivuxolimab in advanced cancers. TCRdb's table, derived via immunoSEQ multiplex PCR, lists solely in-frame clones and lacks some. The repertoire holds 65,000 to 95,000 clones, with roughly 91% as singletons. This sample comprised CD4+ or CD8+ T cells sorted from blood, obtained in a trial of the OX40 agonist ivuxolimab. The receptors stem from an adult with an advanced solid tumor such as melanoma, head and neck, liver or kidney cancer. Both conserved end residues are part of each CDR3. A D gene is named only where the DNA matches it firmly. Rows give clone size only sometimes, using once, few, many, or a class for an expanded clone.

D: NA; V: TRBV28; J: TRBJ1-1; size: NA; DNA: TGTGCCAGCAGTTCCCGAATTCAAGCTTTCTTT; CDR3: CASSSRIQAFF
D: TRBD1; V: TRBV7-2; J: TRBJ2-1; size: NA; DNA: TGTGCCAGCAGCTTAGTGGCAGGGGGTGAGCAGTTCTTC; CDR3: CASSLVAGGEQFF
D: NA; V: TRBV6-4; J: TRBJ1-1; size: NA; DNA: TGTGCCAGCAGTGACTCCCCCTTGGTGGGGAACACTGAAGCTTTCTTT; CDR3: CASSDSPLVGNTEAFF
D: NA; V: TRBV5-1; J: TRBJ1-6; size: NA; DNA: TGCGCCAGCAGCTTGATGGCAGTTGATTATAATTCACCCCTCCACTTT; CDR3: CASSLMAVDYNSPLHF
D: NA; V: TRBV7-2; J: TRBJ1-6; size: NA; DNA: TGTGCCAGCAGCTTAGCGATCTCGGGGGCCAATTCACCCCTCCACTTT; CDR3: CASSLAISGANSPLHF
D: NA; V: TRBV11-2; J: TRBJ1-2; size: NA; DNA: TGTGCCAGCAGCTGGGGTGGCGCGGGGATTAACTATGGCTACACCTTC; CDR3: CASSWGGAGINYGYTF
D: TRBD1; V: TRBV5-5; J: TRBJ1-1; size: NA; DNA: TGTGCCAGCAGCCCGGCCGGGACAGCAAACACTGAAGCTTTCTTT; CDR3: CASSPAGTANTEAFF
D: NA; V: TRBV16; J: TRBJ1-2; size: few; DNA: TGTGCCAGCAGCCAATCTCCCTATGGCTACACCTTC; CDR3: CASSQSPYGYTF
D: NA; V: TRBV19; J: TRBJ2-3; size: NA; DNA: TGTGCCAGTAGGTCGGGGCTGCTAGCGTCTAGCACAGATACGCAGTATTTT; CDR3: CASRSGLLASSTDTQYF
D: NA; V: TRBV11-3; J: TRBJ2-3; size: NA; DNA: TGTGCCAGCAGCTTAGACCGGGGGCGATCAGATACGCAGTATTTT; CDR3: CASSLDRGRSDTQYF
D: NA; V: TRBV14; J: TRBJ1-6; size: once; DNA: TGTGCCAGCAGCCACCGGACAGACTGGGATTCACCCCTCCACTTT; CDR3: CASSHRTDWDSPLHF
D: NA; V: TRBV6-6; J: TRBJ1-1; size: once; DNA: TGTGCCAGCAGTTCGGACAGGAACACTGAAGCTTTCTTT; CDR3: CASSSDRNTEAFF
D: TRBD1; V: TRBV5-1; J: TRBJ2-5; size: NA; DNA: TGCGCCAGCAGCTACCGGGACAGACAAGAGACCCAGTACTTC; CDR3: CASSYRDRQETQYF
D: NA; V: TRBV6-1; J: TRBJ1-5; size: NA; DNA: TGTGCCAGCAGTGAAAGAGTAACGCCCCAGCATTTT; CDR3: CASSERVTPQHF
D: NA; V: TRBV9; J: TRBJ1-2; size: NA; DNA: TGTGCCAGCAGCCCGCAGACAGGAGACTATGGCTACACCTTC; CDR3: CASSPQTGDYGYTF